This T cell receptor beta chain was captured by sequencing in a study of cytomegalovirus exposure and HLA in healthy donors (dated by TCRdb to about 2017). For the wider study: In an earlier analysis of fewer than 750 of the donors, about 270 Gb of sequence data and 120 million or so unique TCR beta sequences from about 190 million T cells were reported. An early release that covered some 640 HLA-typed donors contained around 300 gigabases of sequencing data and 85 million to 100 million unique TCR sequences. Among the approximately 420 genotyped donors, approximately 81% belonged to the genetic ancestry cluster associated with self-reported Caucasian donors. The study aimed to test whether signatures of past pathogen exposure could be identified by cataloging public T cell receptors. Using immunosequencing, the study profiled T cell repertoires from around 670 subjects and related those repertoires to cytomegalovirus serostatus. Along with the 666-subject first cohort, a separate validation cohort of over a hundred different subjects was used. The study combined high-throughput TCR immunosequencing, statistical association of individual TCRs with disease status, and machine learning to predict cytomegalovirus infection status. To study patterns of TCR occurrence, a later analysis re-analyzed previously published TCR beta repertoires from 700 or so donors and added high-resolution HLA genotyping. Rather than drawing on any new phenotypic data, the later analysis identified candidate immune exposures from TCR beta sequences and the way those sequences occurred across donors. An earlier analysis of some 500 of the donors used high-throughput TCR beta sequencing to judge whether each TCR beta V gene segment behaved as functional or pseudogenic. Donor age, sex, ethnicity and CMV serostatus were collected together with the repertoire data. A later genetic analysis took genome-wide SNP genotypes for about three fifths of the roughly 700 donors and used that subset as a discovery cohort. All discovery cohort repertoires had been generated on a single sequencing platform. Class I and class II HLA loci were covered by the typing at four-digit resolution. The number of typed donors differed by locus: roughly 620-640 for A, B, C, DRB1 and DQB1; about 520 for DQA1; approximately 600 for DPA1; and about 470 for DPB1. Several DR-DQ haplotypes were treated as single units for association and clustering because of strong linkage in the cohort. Among some 400 genotyped donors of the cohort, an average of roughly 230,000 unique TCR beta nucleotide sequences was sequenced per donor, of which 15% to 20% were non-productive. Points the paper makes about the study in general: An association between a missense DCLRE1C variant and V-gene and J-gene trimming of TCR beta chains was found in a later genetic analysis and replicated in an independent cohort. A cluster of highly shared sequence variants was judged likely to be a technical artifact of the sequencing pipeline. The classifier was reported to diagnose cytomegalovirus status with high specificity and sensitivity in both the original and validation cohorts. A later genetic analysis reported fewer N-insertions in productive TCRs among donors in an Asian-associated ancestry cluster than the 666-donor mean. According to the authors, the approach could potentially be generalized to other disease states and immunological phenotypes. In a later analysis, TCR association rates were found to vary across HLA loci, with the most associated TCRs seen for DRB1 alleles and the fewest for HLA-C alleles. A further reported finding was that TCR beta sequences accurately predicted the HLA-A and HLA-B alleles for most subjects in the first cohort. The presence/absence analyses assumed that sequencing depth was roughly uniform across donors, and that assumption may not be true. In a later analysis, HLA-associated TCR beta chains showed more clonal expansion and lower generation probabilities than non-associated chains that were equally common. In a later analysis, several top co-occurrence clusters were reported to appear linked to parvovirus B19, influenza, CMV and Epstein-Barr virus. HLA typing was unavailable for some donors at each locus, so association tests used only the typed subset. Strong co-occurrence of HLA alleles, especially DR and DQ, made assigning TCR associations to individual alleles difficult. For the cohort, immune exposure information was limited to CMV serostatus. A few of the identified cytomegalovirus-associated TCR beta chains were confirmed in vitro to be specific for cytomegalovirus antigens. Linkage disequilibrium might explain the correlated functional status among segregating V segments, but an unknown experimental factor could not be ruled out. Most TCR sequences were observed very rarely across donors, whereas some public TCRs were present in many individuals. A later analysis associated 17,000 or so TCR beta sequences with specific HLA alleles at a false discovery rate of 0.05. In a later analysis, most CMV-associated TCR beta chains were found to appear HLA-restricted, with HLA associations seemingly driven largely by CMV exposure. Only TCR beta chains were sequenced in this cohort, and the absence of alpha or paired-chain data limited detectable features. An earlier analysis of roughly 570 of the donors showed that most TCR beta V segments appeared in productive rearrangements either about 90% or about 30% of the time, which broadly matched IMGT annotations. The 87-base-pair reads could not distinguish some IMGT-functional V segments, including TRBV6-2 and TRBV6-3, so those segments were excluded. Because counts were too low, seventeen rarely observed V segments, including chromosome 9 orphons, were excluded from the earlier analysis of fewer than 650 of the donors. The study listed 150 to 200 TCR beta chains as associated with cytomegalovirus.

The library relied on the immunoSEQ multiplex PCR assay. The multiplex PCR relied on a mix of 60 forward primers for TCR Vbeta segments and 13 reverse primers for TCR Jbeta segments. The CDR3 region of rearranged TCR beta genes was amplified from genomic DNA by a multiplex PCR assay. The amplified TCR beta libraries were sequenced on the Illumina HiSeq System as 87-base-pair reads. On the authors' methods: Across the roughly 700 repertoires, a later analysis counted tens of millions of unique TCR beta chains, roughly 11 million of which were shared by at least two donors. A nearest-neighbor algorithm error-corrected the raw reads and collapsed the reads into unique sequences, merging closely related sequences to remove PCR and sequencing errors. V, D and J gene segments were assigned by aligning CDR3 sequences to IMGT reference sequences. For a sequence to be retained, a match of at least six nucleotides was required to both a V gene segment and a J gene segment. A rearrangement was called productive if the CDR3 had no stop codons and remained in frame with V and J, and every other rearrangement was called non-productive. CDR3 was defined according to IMGT convention as the region running from the second conserved V-encoded cysteine to the conserved J-encoded phenylalanine. The earlier analysis of approximately 590 of the donors excluded any sequence lacking an unambiguous match to a single V gene segment. An earlier analysis of some 610 of the donors called V segments functional above 56.7% productive rearrangements and segregating when the between-donor standard deviation exceeded 5%. To diagnose cytomegalovirus status from the catalog of TCR beta chain sequences, a statistical classification framework was built. In a later analysis, V and J genes were assigned by comparing TCR nucleotide sequences against IMGT/GENE-DB human TR gene sequences. Using the TCRdist pipeline, a later analysis assigned CDR3 sequences along with most-parsimonious VDJ recombination scenarios. In a later analysis, each TCR beta chain was defined by its CDR3 amino acid sequence together with its V-gene family, and reads lacking a unique V-gene family were excluded. In a later analysis, 500 to 650 highly shared, low-generation-probability nucleotide sequences were removed to address suspected cross-contamination and a sequencing artifact. For each public chain, a later analysis derived a clonal expansion index from normalized ranks of inferred template counts within each repertoire. Generation probabilities in a later analysis came from a VDJ recombination model fitted to out-of-frame rearrangements, and those results were checked against IGoR. In a later analysis, hypergeometric tests were used to score TCR-TCR, TCR-HLA and TCR-CMV co-occurrence, with a repertoire-size bias correction applied to TCR pairs. In a later analysis, false discovery rates were estimated by permuting HLA or CMV assignments 20 times. In a later analysis, co-occurring TCRs were grouped using DBSCAN, and TCRdist sequence similarity was added for clustering within HLA-allele-positive subsets. Repertoires with fewer than 30,000 or more than 120,000 public chains were left out of co-occurrence clustering, as were a handful of repertoires with anomalous nucleotide sharing. TCRdb obtained this table from immuneACCESS and retained in-frame rearrangements with V and J assigned. These tables miss some clones; where compared with another copy, unresolved V genes account for less than half of the shortfall, and the remainder is unexplained. That table is the source of V, J and clone size, and D and trimming were worked out from the DNA. The sample includes some 120,000 clones, with approximately 70% observed a single time. 0.85% to 0.9% of the sample is held by the ten biggest clonotypes.

At the junction V is shortened by 2 bases and J by 3 bases, with 5 bases in between. From cysteine to phenylalanine, the CDR3 is 13 amino acids long. Only the CDR3 part of the read is kept: 39 bases, read in frame from the first base. The CDR1 and CDR2 encoded by the germline V gene (reference sequence) are MNHNY and SVGAGI. The cohort comprised some 700 healthy bone marrow donors. All cohort members were sampled while nominally healthy, although unrecorded immune exposures were likely present. The donor tested CMV seronegative, placing the donor among the 350 to 400 seronegative members of the cohort. A peripheral blood sample was provided by each donor, and peripheral blood mononuclear cells were used for TCR beta sequencing. The Qiagen DNeasy Blood Extraction Kit was used to extract genomic DNA from the blood cell samples. Remarks on this clone: The target of this receptor is not known. One base away there is no much larger clone; base qualities are not given.

This receptor was taken from a woman aged 25-40 years in good health and CMV-seronegative. The rearrangement joined TRBV6-6 to TRBJ2-4; the D gene is not confidently resolved. Sequenced sample: PBMCs. The nucleotide sequence is given as TGTGCCAGCAGTTACGCAGGCAAAAACATTCAGTACTTC. Its translation reads: CASSYAGKNIQYF.